This T cell receptor (beta chain) came from a study of CD8 T cells in ankylosing spondylitis. A single record per CDR3 protein comes from TCRdb applying MiXCR to the 5' RACE reads. In the table there are 200,000 or so distinct CDR3 sequences, over 10% of which are singletons. V was trimmed by 1 base and J by 4 bases, leaving 12 bases between them. Per germline, CDR1 SGHRS and CDR2 YFSETQ. This CDR3 contains 16 residues. V gene TRBV5-1 combines with J gene TRBJ2-6, with a weak D call TRBD2 (5 bases). This receptor was obtained from a female donor with ankylosing spondylitis or in good health (not recorded which). The sample comprised blood, either unsorted or a sorted T cell fraction (not recorded which). The CDR3 DNA reads as TGCGCCAGCAGCTTGATGGCGACGGGAGGGGCCAACGTCCTGACTTTC. Its protein product is CASSLMATGGANVLTF.